A selection of T cell receptor beta chains follows, all from one sample in a study of blood T cell repertoires in COVID-19. This table comes from immunoSEQ multiplex PCR, and its TCRdb copy is limited to in-frame clones, with some not included. There are roughly 15,000 clones in the sample; roughly 86% occur only once, and 17% lies in the top ten. The sequenced sample was peripheral blood. The receptors here all came from a human donor in a cohort sampled during active COVID-19. Each CDR3 is given with its conserved first and last residue. Each record gives: J gene, clone size, D gene, V gene, CDR3 protein, CDR3 DNA. A D gene is named only where the DNA matches it firmly. Rows give clone size only sometimes, using once, few, many, or a class for an expanded clone.

TRBJ1-6 | - | TRBD1 | TRBV27 | CASSFNSQGDSPLHF | TGTGCCAGCAGTTTCAATAGCCAGGGGGATTCACCCCTCCACTTT
TRBJ1-1 | - | - | TRBV5-1 | CASSLQGLGNTEAFF | TGCGCCAGCAGCTTACAGGGTTTGGGGAACACTGAAGCTTTCTTT
TRBJ1-2 | - | - | TRBV4-3 | CASSQDPSWTVGGYTF | TGCGCCAGCAGCCAAGATCCCTCTTGGACAGTGGGTGGCTACACCTTC
TRBJ2-7 | few | - | TRBV18 | CASSPSSTPNYEQYF | TGTGCCAGCTCACCCTCCTCTACCCCCAACTACGAGCAGTACTTC
TRBJ2-3 | few | - | TRBV5-1 | CASSFWGRDTQYF | TGCGCCAGCAGCTTCTGGGGCAGAGATACGCAGTATTTT
TRBJ2-3 | few | - | TRBV7-9 | CASSARRGGWKADTQYF | TGTGCCAGCAGCGCGCGTAGGGGGGGATGGAAGGCAGATACGCAGTATTTT
TRBJ2-3 | - | - | TRBV10-3 | CAIKAGLTDTQYF | TGTGCCATCAAAGCAGGGCTAACAGATACGCAGTATTTT
TRBJ2-5 | - | TRBD1 | TRBV9 | CASSARQGQIGETQYF | TGTGCCAGCAGCGCCCGACAGGGTCAGATCGGGGAGACCCAGTACTTC
TRBJ2-2 | - | - | TRBV2 | CASSGKEEVLGYSGELFF | TGTGCCAGCTCGGGGAAGGAGGAGGTTTTGGGGTATTCCGGGGAGCTGTTTTTT
TRBJ1-3 | - | - | TRBV6-6 | CASSSVAGSLGNTIYF | TGTGCCAGCAGCAGCGTTGCGGGAAGCCTTGGAAACACCATATATTTT
TRBJ2-7 | - | - | TRBV6-2/TRBV6-3 | CASSYSNREQYF | TGTGCCAGCAGTTACTCGAATCGGGAGCAGTACTTC
TRBJ2-7 | few | - | TRBV5-6 | CASSSGFYEQYF | TGTGCCAGCAGCTCCGGTTTCTACGAGCAGTACTTC
TRBJ1-6 | - | - | TRBV7-9 | CASTQAPGAYNSPLHF | TGTGCCAGCACCCAAGCCCCGGGGGCCTATAATTCACCCCTCCACTTT
TRBJ1-6 | once | - | TRBV6-5 | CASSYSMVQYNSPLHF | TGTGCCAGCAGTTACTCGATGGTCCAGTATAATTCACCCCTCCACTTT
TRBJ2-7 | - | - | TRBV2 | CASSSRDSSFVYEQYF | TGTGCCAGCAGTTCACGGGACTCATCTTTCGTCTACGAGCAGTACTTC